The present entry profiles one T cell receptor (beta chain) with its context. These data come from a study of T cell responses to AZD1222 COVID-19 vaccine. CDR1 and CDR2 from the germline V gene are KGHDR and SFDVKD. Germline trimming cut 6 bases from V and 8 bases from J; bases unmatched to any gene: 4. The CDR3 sequence is 13 residues long. Clones were read by immunoSEQ multiplex PCR, and TCRdb kept only the in-frame ones, dropping some. Of more than 140,000 clones detected, 90% to 95% appear once; the ten largest clones hold 5%. This sequence joins TRBV24-1 and TRBJ2-1; TRBD1 matches 9 bases. This sample comprised peripheral blood, obtained on day 0 of AZD1222 vaccination. The receptor's source is an adult in good health. The CDR3, as DNA: TGTGCCACCAGTCTAAGACAGGGGGATGAGCAGTTCTTC. Its protein product is CATSLRQGDEQFF.